This TCR beta chain was obtained from a study of memory CD8 T cells in hepatitis C reinfection. The time point here: peak reinfection, 3 to 8 weeks after reinfection detection. No in vitro expansion preceded TCR sequencing of the sorted cells. TCRdb keeps only in-frame clones here, not all; method: immunoSEQ multiplex PCR. The sample lists more than 35,000 clones; approximately 88% were seen once. This sequence was found in a man between 18 and 35 years old with hepatitis C virus infection. Sequenced material: naive CD8+ T cells sorted from blood.

The CDR3 is CASSLGQGDYGYTF. As DNA, the CDR3 is TGTGCCAGCAGTTTGGGACAGGGTGACTATGGCTACACCTTC. The chain uses TRBV6-5 and TRBJ1-2, with TRBD1 matching over 9 bases. The CDR3 covers 14 residues. The germline V gene encodes CDR1 MNHEY and CDR2 SVGAGI. V lost 4 bases and J lost 3; bases outside the gene matches: 3.